The 27 T cell receptor beta chains given below trace back to one sample, sequenced in a study of blood T cell repertoires in COVID-19. Only in-frame clones appear in the TCRdb table, and some are missing; sequencing was by immunoSEQ multiplex PCR. The repertoire consists of 29,000 or so clones, with around 84% occurring once and the leading ten covering approximately 12%. The sequenced sample was peripheral blood. These receptors came from a human donor in a cohort sampled during active COVID-19. The donor label of this sample is uncertain.

V and J are TRBV6-4 and TRBJ1-5; TRBD1 is a possible D gene (5 bases). V shed 2 bases and J shed 6 bases, with 8 bases lying between them. The germline CDR1 and CDR2 sequences are MRHNA and SNTAGT. CDR3 length: 13 residues. In DNA, the CDR3 is TGTGCCAGCAGTGACCAGGGTGGTCAGCCCCAGCATTTT. Translation gives CASSDQGGQPQHF.

J is TRBJ2-6 and V is TRBV11-2; no firm D call. V gave up 5 bases and J gave up 0 bases, with 14 bases separating them. This CDR3 contains 17 residues. Germline CDR1 is SGHAT and CDR2 is FQNNGV. In DNA form, the CDR3 reads TGTGCCAGCAGCGAAGGAGCCTTCTACTCTGGGGCCAACGTCCTGACTTTC. This gives the protein CASSEGAFYSGANVLTF.

The J gene is TRBJ2-7, the V gene TRBV19, with a tentative D call TRBD1 (5 bases). The CDR3 is 13 amino acids. V was pared by 0 bases and J by 7 bases, with 10 bases between. Germline V lookup: CDR1 LNHDA, CDR2 SQIVND (reference sequence). The CDR3 here is CASSIDGAREQYF. The CDR3 nucleotides read TGTGCCAGTAGTATAGATGGGGCTCGGGAGCAGTACTTC. Drawing the rest from reference TRBV19 and TRBJ2-7, the complete variable domain is DGGITQSPKYLFRKEGQNVTLSCEQNLNHDAMYWYRQDPGQGLRLIYYSQIVNDFQKGDIAEGYSVSREKKESFPLTVTSAQKNPTAFYLCASSIDGAREQYFGPGTRLTVT.

The chain uses TRBV11-2 and TRBJ2-7; TRBD2 agrees at 8 bases. The CDR3 spans 13 residues. The V segment lost 5 bases and the J segment 7 bases; nucleotides outside the gene matches: 7. Germline CDR1 reads SGHAT; CDR2 reads FQNNGV. The CDR3 DNA reads TGTGCCAGCAGCCGAAGCGGGAGTGGAGAGCAGTACTTC. Its protein is CASSRSGSGEQYF.

J is TRBJ2-3 and V is TRBV2; the D gene is possibly TRBD2 (5 bases). V was trimmed by 0 bases and J by 2 bases, leaving 18 bases between them. The CDR3 totals 18 residues. The V gene's germline CDR1 is SNHLY and CDR2 FYNNEI. The CDR3 spells CASSEALEAPPNTDTQYF. In DNA form, the CDR3 reads TGTGCCAGCAGTGAAGCGCTGGAGGCTCCCCCCAACACAGATACGCAGTATTTT.

The chain is built from TRBV30 and TRBJ2-7; D is perhaps TRBD1 (5 bases). Trimming stripped 5 bases from V and 4 bases from J, with 15 bases between. Germline assignment: CDR1 GTSNPN and CDR2 SVGIG (reference sequence). CDR3 size: 13 residues. This chain's CDR3 is CAWARVGQYEQYF. CDR3 nucleotides: TGTGCCTGGGCACGAGTGGGGCAATACGAGCAGTACTTC.

This chain joins TRBV5-1 and TRBJ2-3; weak D call: TRBD2 (6 bases). Per the germline V gene, CDR1 is SGHRS and CDR2 is YFSETQ. V was shortened by 4 bases and J by 6 bases, with 12 bases between the two germline ends. This CDR3 has 13 amino acids. CDR3 protein: CASSTRLDDTQYF. The DNA for the CDR3 is TGCGCCAGCAGCACCCGACTAGACGATACGCAGTATTTT. The complete variable domain, with remaining parts taken from reference TRBV5-1 and TRBJ2-3, reads KAGVTQTPRYLIKTRGQQVTLSCSPISGHRSVSWYQQTPGQGLQFLFEYFSETQRNKGNFPGRFSGRQFSNSRSEMNVSTLELGDSALYLCASSTRLDDTQYFGPGTRLTVL.

The chain is built from TRBV6-5 and TRBJ2-2; 8 nucleotides align to TRBD2. The CDR3 extends over 15 amino acids. After removal of 6 bases from V and 6 bases from J, the junction contained 9 bases not matched to a gene. In germline, CDR1 is MNHEY, CDR2 SVGAGI. Here the CDR3 DNA reads TGTGCCAGCAGCCGCGGGACTAGAACTGCCGGGGAGCTGTTTTTT. Protein: CASSRGTRTAGELFF.

The chain couples TRBV19 to TRBJ2-1; TRBD1 aligns across 7 bases. This CDR3 region has 16 residues. Germline V lookup: CDR1 LNHDA, CDR2 SQIVND (reference sequence). V dropped 3 bases and J dropped 0; count of bases not matched to a gene: 5. CDR3 DNA sequence: TGTGCCAGTAGTATCGACAGGGCCAACTCCTACAATGAGCAGTTCTTC. Encoded protein: CASSIDRANSYNEQFF.

V and J are TRBV10-3 and TRBJ2-7; D possibly corresponds to TRBD1 (6 bases). The CDR3 consists of 14 residues. Germline loops: CDR1 ENHRY, CDR2 SYGVKD. The germline V and J ends were trimmed by 6 bases and 5 bases, with 17 bases remaining between them. The CDR3 coding sequence is TGTGCCATCAGGGGGTCCAGGGGTCAGGACGAGCAGTACTTC. Translating it yields CAIRGSRGQDEQYF.

V usage is TRBV28 and J usage is TRBJ2-7, with 7 bases aligning to TRBD1. CDR1 and CDR2 from the germline V gene are MDHEN and SYDVKM. The CDR3 extends over 15 amino acids. The V and J ends lost 4 bases and 2 bases, in that order; junction bases with no gene match: 8. The CDR3: CASSSGATGAYEQYF. The CDR3 DNA is TGTGCCAGCAGTTCCGGCGCTACAGGGGCCTACGAGCAGTACTTC.

J is TRBJ2-7 and V is TRBV12-3 or TRBV12-4; perhaps TRBD1 as D (6 bases). The CDR3 is 13 residues long. Between the trimmed V and J ends, which lost 6 bases and 2 bases, there was a span of 11 bases. CDR3 nucleotide sequence: TGTGCCAGCAGACTGGGGGCAGCCTACGAGCAGTACTTC. It yields the protein CASRLGAAYEQYF.

V usage is TRBV12-5 and J usage is TRBJ2-3, with 7 positions matching TRBD2. The V gene's germline CDR1 is LGHNT and CDR2 FRNRAP. V lost 0 bases and J lost 3; bases outside the gene matches: 9. The CDR3 has 17 amino acids. The CDR3 sequence is CASGLVGREERTDTQYF. DNA of the CDR3: TGTGCTAGTGGTTTGGTGGGACGGGAGGAGAGAACAGATACGCAGTATTTT.

The CDR3, as DNA: TGTGCCAGCAGCCAAACAGGGGGCGGCGAGACCCAGTACTTC. Translating gives CASSQTGGGETQYF. This chain connects TRBV12-1 to TRBJ2-5; TRBD1, as called in the table, went unchecked against the DNA. TRBV12-1 is marked as a pseudogene. The CDR3 is 14 residues long.

The chain has TRBV10-2 and TRBJ1-1; D is perhaps TRBD1 (6 bases). Germline assignment: CDR1 WSHSY and CDR2 SAAADI. V was trimmed by 6 bases and J by 5 bases, leaving 13 bases between them. The CDR3 runs to 13 residues. CDR3 nucleotide sequence: TGCGCCAGCAGCTACAGGGAAGCGACTGAAGCTTTCTTT. It yields the protein CASSYREATEAFF.

The chain combines TRBV30 with TRBJ2-1; TRBD2 agrees at 10 bases. The CDR3 is made up of 14 amino acids. Germline assignment: CDR1 GTSNPN and CDR2 SVGIG (reference sequence). V dropped 7 bases and J dropped 4; count of bases not matched to a gene: 7. The CDR3 DNA reads as TGTGCCTCCCTACTAGCGGGATCTTACAATGAGCAGTTCTTC. Translation gives CASLLAGSYNEQFF.

This clone was found once. The chain uses TRBV11-2 and TRBJ2-7; D is perhaps TRBD1 (6 bases). CDR1 SGHAT and CDR2 FQNNGV come from the germline V gene. The CDR3 has 15 residues. The V gene lost 2 bases and the J gene lost 3 bases, with 14 bases spanning the gap. CDR3 DNA sequence: TGTGCCAGCAGCTTAACCCGGGACAACAACTACGAGCAGTACTTC. It yields the protein CASSLTRDNNYEQYF.

This clone was seen just once. This chain joins TRBV7-7 and TRBJ2-7; TRBD2 agrees at 8 bases. Germline lookup yields CDR1 SSHAT and CDR2 FNYEAQ (reference sequence). V lost 4 bases to trimming and J lost 7 bases; unmatched junction nucleotides: 6. The length of the CDR3 is 13 residues. For the CDR3, the DNA is TGTGCCAGCAGCTGGGGTAGCGGGAATGAGCAGTACTTC. This sequence encodes CASSWGSGNEQYF.

This clone was detected only once. This chain links TRBV7-3 with TRBJ2-3, with D tentatively TRBD2 (6 bases). Trimming took off 2 bases at V and 3 bases at J, with 6 bases between the two ends. The germline V gene has CDR1 SGHTA and CDR2 FQGTGA. CDR3 length equals 13 residues. CDR3 region: CASSLGGTDTQYF. DNA of the CDR3: TGTGCCAGCAGCTTAGGAGGGACAGATACGCAGTATTTT.

This rearrangement joins TRBV10-2 to TRBJ2-1; maybe TRBD2 (6 bases). CDR1 is WSHSY and CDR2 is SAAADI in the germline V gene. The germline V and J ends were trimmed by 4 bases and 6 bases, with 10 bases remaining between them. There are 13 residues in the CDR3. CDR3 loop: CASSVASANEQFF. The CDR3 nucleotides are TGCGCCAGCAGTGTGGCTAGCGCCAATGAGCAGTTCTTC.

The gene calls are TRBV30 and TRBJ2-1, with 7 bases that match TRBD2. The CDR3 is 14 residues long. CDR1 GTSNPN and CDR2 SVGIG come from the germline V gene (reference sequence). Trimming removed 2 bases from V and 3 bases from J; junction bases left unmatched: 4. The CDR3 loop is CAWSPGTNYNEQFF. The CDR3 nucleotides read TGTGCCTGGAGTCCCGGGACTAACTACAATGAGCAGTTCTTC.

This clone has only one observation. This chain joins TRBV30 and TRBJ1-5, with unresolved D. The CDR3 extends over 14 amino acids. The V and J ends lost 0 bases and 4 bases respectively, with 10 bases between them. Germline CDR1 GTSNPN, CDR2 SVGIG (reference sequence). CDR3 protein: CAWSVRGGNQPQHF. The CDR3 nucleotides read TGTGCCTGGAGTGTCCGAGGCGGTAATCAGCCCCAGCATTTT.

The V call is TRBV6-5, the J call TRBJ2-7; 7 bases line up with TRBD1. CDR3 length: 12 amino acids. The V gene end was trimmed by 8 bases and the J gene end by 2 bases; junction bases not matched to a gene: 3. The germline CDR1 and CDR2 sequences are MNHEY and SVGAGI. The CDR3 coding sequence is TGTGCCAGCCGACAGGGACCCTACGAGCAGTACTTC. This codes for CASRQGPYEQYF.

The rearrangement joins TRBV18 to TRBJ2-5, with D maybe TRBD1 (6 bases). The germline V gene encodes CDR1 KGHSH and CDR2 LQKENI. Trimming took 6 bases from V and 2 from J, leaving 16 bases between them. The CDR3 sequence is 15 residues long. The CDR3 region is CASSVALRGQETQYF. The CDR3 region has the DNA TGTGCCAGCTCGGTGGCCCTTAGGGGGCAAGAGACCCAGTACTTC.

The rearrangement links TRBV4-2 to TRBJ2-1; weak D call: TRBD1 (5 bases). The CDR3 totals 17 residues. Germline V gene data show CDR1 as LGHNA and CDR2 as YNFKEQ. Trimming took off 0 bases at V and 0 bases at J, with 12 bases between the two ends. The CDR3 DNA reads TGTGCCAGCAGCCAAGACGGAAGCAGGGTCTCCTACAATGAGCAGTTCTTC. Translation: CASSQDGSRVSYNEQFF.

This clone was detected a few times. The chain links TRBV5-1 to TRBJ2-7, with 8 bases lining up with TRBD2. The CDR3 length is 14 residues. J lost 5 bases, V lost 0 bases, and 4 bases had no gene match. Germline CDR1 SGHRS, CDR2 YFSETQ. The CDR3 here is CASSLASGSDEQYF. The CDR3, as DNA: TGCGCCAGCAGCTTGGCCAGCGGGAGTGACGAGCAGTACTTC.

CDR3 sequence (DNA): TGTGCCAGCAAGGGACTAGAGACCCAGTACTTC. It specifies CASKGLETQYF. J is TRBJ2-5 and V is TRBV28; TRBD2 might be the D (6 bases). V shed 7 bases and J shed 4 bases, with 7 bases lying between them. The germline V gene has CDR1 MDHEN and CDR2 SYDVKM. CDR3 length equals 11 residues.